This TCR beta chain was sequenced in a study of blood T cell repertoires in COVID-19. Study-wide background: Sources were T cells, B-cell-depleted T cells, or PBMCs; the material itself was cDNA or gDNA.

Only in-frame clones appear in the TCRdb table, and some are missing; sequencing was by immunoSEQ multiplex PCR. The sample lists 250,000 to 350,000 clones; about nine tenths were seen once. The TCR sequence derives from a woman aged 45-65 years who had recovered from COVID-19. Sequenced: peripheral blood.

DNA of the CDR3: TGCGCCAGCAGCCTTGCGGGGGTACAAACCGGGGAGCTGTTTTTT. Encoded protein: CASSLAGVQTGELFF. The chain links TRBV5-1 to TRBJ2-2; 7 nucleotides match TRBD2. CDR3 length: 15 amino acids. The ends lost 4 bases at V and 5 bases at J; junction bases unmatched: 8. The germline V gene has CDR1 SGHRS and CDR2 YFSETQ.